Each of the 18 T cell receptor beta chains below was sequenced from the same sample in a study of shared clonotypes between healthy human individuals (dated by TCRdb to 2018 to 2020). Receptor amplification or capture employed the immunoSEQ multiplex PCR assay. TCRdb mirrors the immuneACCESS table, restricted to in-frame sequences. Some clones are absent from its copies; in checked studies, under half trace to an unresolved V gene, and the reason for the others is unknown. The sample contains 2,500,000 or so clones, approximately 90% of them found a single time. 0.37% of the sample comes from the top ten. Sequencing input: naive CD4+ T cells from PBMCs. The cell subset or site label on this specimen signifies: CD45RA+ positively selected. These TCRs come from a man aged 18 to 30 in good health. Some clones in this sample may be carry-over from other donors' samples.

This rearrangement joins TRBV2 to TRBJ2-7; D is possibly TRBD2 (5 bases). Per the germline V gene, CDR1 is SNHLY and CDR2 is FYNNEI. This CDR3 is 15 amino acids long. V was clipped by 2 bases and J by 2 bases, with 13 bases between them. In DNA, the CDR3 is TGTGCCAGCAGTGAATTCGAGGGTTACACCTACGAGCAGTACTTC. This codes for CASSEFEGYTYEQYF.

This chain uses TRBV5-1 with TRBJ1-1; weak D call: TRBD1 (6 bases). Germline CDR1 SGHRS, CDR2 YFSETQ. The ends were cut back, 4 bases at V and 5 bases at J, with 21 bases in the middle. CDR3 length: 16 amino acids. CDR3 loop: CASSRSVFRTETEAFF. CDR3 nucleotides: TGCGCCAGCAGCCGAAGCGTGTTCAGGACAGAAACTGAAGCTTTCTTT.

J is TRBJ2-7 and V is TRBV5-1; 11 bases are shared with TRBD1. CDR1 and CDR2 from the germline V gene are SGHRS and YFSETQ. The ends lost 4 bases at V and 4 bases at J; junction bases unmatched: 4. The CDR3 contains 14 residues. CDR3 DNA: TGCGCCAGCAGCAGGGACAGGGGGATGTACGAGCAGTACTTC. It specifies CASSRDRGMYEQYF.

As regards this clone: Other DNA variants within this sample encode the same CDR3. The CDR3, as DNA: TGTGCCAGCAGCTTAATTGTGAACACCGGGGAGCTGTTTTTT. This gives the protein CASSLIVNTGELFF. The chain joins TRBV7-6 to TRBJ2-2; D is ambiguous. The CDR3 is 14 amino acids. Trimming took off 2 bases at V and 1 base at J, with 5 bases between the two ends. CDR1 SGHVS and CDR2 FNYEAQ come from the germline V gene.

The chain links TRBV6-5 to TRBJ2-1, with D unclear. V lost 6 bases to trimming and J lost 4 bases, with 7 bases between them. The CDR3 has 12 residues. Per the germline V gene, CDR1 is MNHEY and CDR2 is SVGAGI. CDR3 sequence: CASRRTYNEQFF. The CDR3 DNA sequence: TGTGCCAGCAGACGCACATACAATGAGCAGTTCTTC.

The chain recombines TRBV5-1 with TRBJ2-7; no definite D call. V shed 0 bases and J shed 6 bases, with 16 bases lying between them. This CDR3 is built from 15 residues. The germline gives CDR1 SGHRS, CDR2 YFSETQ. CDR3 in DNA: TGCGCCAGCAGCTTGGCAGCCTTATCGGGCGTCGAGCAGTACTTC. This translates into CASSLAALSGVEQYF.

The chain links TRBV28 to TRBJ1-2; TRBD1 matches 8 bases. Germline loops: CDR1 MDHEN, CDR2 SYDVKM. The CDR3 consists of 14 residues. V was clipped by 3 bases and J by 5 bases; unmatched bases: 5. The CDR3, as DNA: TGTGCCAGCAGTTTCGGACAGGGAAGGTATGGCTACACCTTC. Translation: CASSFGQGRYGYTF.

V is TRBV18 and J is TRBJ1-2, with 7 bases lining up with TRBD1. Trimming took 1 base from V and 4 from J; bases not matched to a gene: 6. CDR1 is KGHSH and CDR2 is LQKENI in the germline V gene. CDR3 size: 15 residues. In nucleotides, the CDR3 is TGTGCCAGCTCACCACAGACCGGGACAGCCTATGGCTACACCTTC. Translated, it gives CASSPQTGTAYGYTF.

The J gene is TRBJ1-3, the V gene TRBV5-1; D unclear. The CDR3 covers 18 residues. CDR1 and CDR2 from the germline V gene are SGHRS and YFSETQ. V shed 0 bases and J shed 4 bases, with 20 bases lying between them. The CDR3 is CASSLGPVGVVAGNTIYF. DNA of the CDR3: TGCGCCAGCAGCTTGGGGCCTGTTGGAGTCGTAGCGGGAAACACCATATATTTT. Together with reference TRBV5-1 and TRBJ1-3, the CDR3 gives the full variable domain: KAGVTQTPRYLIKTRGQQVTLSCSPISGHRSVSWYQQTPGQGLQFLFEYFSETQRNKGNFPGRFSGRQFSNSRSEMNVSTLELGDSALYLCASSLGPVGVVAGNTIYFGEGSWLTVV.

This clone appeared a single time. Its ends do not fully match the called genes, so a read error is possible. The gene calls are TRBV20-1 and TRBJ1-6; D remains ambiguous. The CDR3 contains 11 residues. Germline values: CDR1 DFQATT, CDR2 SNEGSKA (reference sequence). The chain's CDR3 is CSAGEAAGLHF. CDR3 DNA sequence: TGCAGTGCTGGAGAGGCGGCAGGACTCCACTTT.

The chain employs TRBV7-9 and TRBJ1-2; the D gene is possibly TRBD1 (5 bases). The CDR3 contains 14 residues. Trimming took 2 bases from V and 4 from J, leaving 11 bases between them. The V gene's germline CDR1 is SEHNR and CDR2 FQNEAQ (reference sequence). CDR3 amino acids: CASSLSQGSYGYTF. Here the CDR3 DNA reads TGTGCCAGCAGCTTATCTCAGGGTAGCTATGGCTACACCTTC.

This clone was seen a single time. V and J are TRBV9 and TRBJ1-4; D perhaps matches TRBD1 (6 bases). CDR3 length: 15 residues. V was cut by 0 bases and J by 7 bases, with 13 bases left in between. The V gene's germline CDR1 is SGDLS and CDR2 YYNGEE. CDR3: CASSVAQGSGEKLFF. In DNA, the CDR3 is TGTGCCAGCAGCGTAGCGCAGGGGAGTGGTGAAAAACTGTTTTTT.

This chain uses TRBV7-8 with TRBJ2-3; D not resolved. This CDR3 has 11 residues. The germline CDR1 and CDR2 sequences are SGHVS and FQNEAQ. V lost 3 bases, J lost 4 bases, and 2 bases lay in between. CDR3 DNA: TGTGCCAGCAGCTTCCCAGATACGCAGTATTTT. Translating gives CASSFPDTQYF.

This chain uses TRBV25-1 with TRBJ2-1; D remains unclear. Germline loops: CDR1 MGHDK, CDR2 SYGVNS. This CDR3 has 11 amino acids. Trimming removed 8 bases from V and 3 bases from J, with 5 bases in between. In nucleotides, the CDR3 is TGTGCCAGCTCCTTCTACAATGAGCAGTTCTTC. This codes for CASSFYNEQFF.

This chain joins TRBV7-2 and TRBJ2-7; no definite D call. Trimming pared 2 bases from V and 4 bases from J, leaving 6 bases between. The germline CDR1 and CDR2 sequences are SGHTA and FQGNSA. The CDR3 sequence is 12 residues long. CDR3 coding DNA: TGTGCCAGCAGCTTAACCCTGTACGAGCAGTACTTC. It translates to CASSLTLYEQYF.

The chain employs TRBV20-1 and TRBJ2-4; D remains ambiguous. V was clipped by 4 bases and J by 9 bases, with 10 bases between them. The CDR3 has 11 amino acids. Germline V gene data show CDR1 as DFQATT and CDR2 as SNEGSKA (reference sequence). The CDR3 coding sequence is TGCAGTGCTAACAAGAGGAGCATTCAGTACTTC. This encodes CSANKRSIQYF.

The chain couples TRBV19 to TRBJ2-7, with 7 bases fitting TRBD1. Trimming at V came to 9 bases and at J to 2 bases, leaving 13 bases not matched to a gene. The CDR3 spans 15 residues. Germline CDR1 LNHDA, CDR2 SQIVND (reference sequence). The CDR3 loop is CARGNRTGETYEQYF. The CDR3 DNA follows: TGTGCCAGGGGTAACCGGACAGGTGAAACCTACGAGCAGTACTTC. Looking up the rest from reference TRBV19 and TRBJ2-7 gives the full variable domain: DGGITQSPKYLFRKEGQNVTLSCEQNLNHDAMYWYRQDPGQGLRLIYYSQIVNDFQKGDIAEGYSVSREKKESFPLTVTSAQKNPTAFYLCARGNRTGETYEQYFGPGTRLTVT.

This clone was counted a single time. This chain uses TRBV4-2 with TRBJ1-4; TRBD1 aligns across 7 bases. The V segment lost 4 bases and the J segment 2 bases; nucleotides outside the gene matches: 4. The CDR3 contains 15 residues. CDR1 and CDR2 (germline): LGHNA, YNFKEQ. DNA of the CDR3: TGTGCCAGCAGCCTGAAAGGGGGCACTAATGAAAAACTGTTTTTT. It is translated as CASSLKGGTNEKLFF.